This is a list of T cell receptor beta chains from one sample in a study of T cells in severe cutaneous drug reactions. TCRdb re-called the multiplex PCR reads and catalogs CDR3 proteins one per entry, DNA excluded. In all, the sample yields around 8,000 distinct CDR3 sequences. The sample consisted of cells from a skin blister. The receptor set was obtained from a human donor with a severe cutaneous adverse drug reaction. Each CDR3 is given with its conserved first and last residue. The size entry is marked missing in some rows and otherwise reads once, few, many or a size class.

abundance | j_gene | v_gene | CDR3aa
. | TRBJ2-3 | TRBV2 | CASSGQGADTQYF
. | TRBJ1-1 | TRBV12-3/TRBV12-4 | CASSKDRGLTEAFF
. | TRBJ2-7 | TRBV10-3 | CATFGDLGEQYF
. | TRBJ1-2 | TRBV28 | CASSWGGGYGYTF
. | TRBJ2-3 | TRBV2 | CASKGARRRADTQYF
. | TRBJ1-2 | TRBV29-1 | CSVPAATNYGYTF
. | TRBJ2-7 | TRBV5-6 | CASSLRQDSYEQYF
. | TRBJ2-1 | TRBV10-3 | CAISEPSGVENEQFF
. | TRBJ1-1 | TRBV13 | CASSSPTGGDTEAFF
. | TRBJ2-1 | TRBV7-6 | CASSLKAGQVSNEQFF
medium-sized | TRBJ1-1 | TRBV6-5 | CASSTDLNTEAFF
medium-sized | TRBJ2-5 | TRBV13 | CASSLGLGTSGQETQYF
medium-sized | TRBJ1-2 | TRBV6-5 | CASSYLTGEGYTF
. | TRBJ2-3 | TRBV5-6 | CASSLVGGRGTDTQYF
. | TRBJ2-1 | TRBV2 | CASSELFLGSPNYNEQFF